A selection of T cell receptor beta chains follows, all from one sample in a study of T cell responses to AZD1222 COVID-19 vaccine. TCRdb keeps only in-frame clones here, not all; method: immunoSEQ multiplex PCR. The sample shows around 100,000 clones, around nine tenths of them seen only once. The sample in question was peripheral blood, obtained on day 0 of AZD1222 vaccination. The receptor set was obtained from an adult in good health. Each CDR3 is given with its conserved first and last residue. The D gene is left open where the match is weak. Size tells how often a clone was seen (once, few, many) or the class of an expanded clone, and some rows leave it out.

j_call clone_size v_call d_call cdr3_aa cdr3_nt
TRBJ1-5 NA TRBV28 NA CASSPLAGYQPQHF TGTGCCAGCAGTCCCCTCGCGGGGTATCAGCCCCAGCATTTT
TRBJ2-7 NA TRBV7-2 TRBD2 CASSFPSSGTTYEQYF TGTGCCAGCAGCTTCCCGAGTAGCGGGACTACCTACGAGCAGTACTTC
TRBJ1-1 NA TRBV6-2/TRBV6-3 NA CASSPTGTEAFF TGTGCCAGCAGTCCGACCGGCACTGAAGCTTTCTTT
TRBJ2-3 NA TRBV10-3 TRBD1 CATTDQGARDTQYF TGTGCCACGACCGATCAGGGGGCAAGAGATACGCAGTATTTT
TRBJ1-1 NA TRBV19 NA CASSMWAQLNTEAFF TGTGCCAGTAGTATGTGGGCTCAATTGAACACTGAAGCTTTCTTT
TRBJ2-7 NA TRBV3-1/TRBV3-2 NA CASSHDSYEQYF TGTGCCAGCAGCCATGATTCCTACGAGCAGTACTTC
TRBJ1-6 NA TRBV6-2/TRBV6-3 TRBD1 CASSRDRGNSPLHF TGTGCCAGCAGCCGGGACAGGGGGAATTCACCCCTCCACTTT
TRBJ1-5 NA TRBV19 NA CASSWGSGGNQPQHF TGTGCCAGTAGTTGGGGTTCAGGTGGCAATCAGCCCCAGCATTTT
TRBJ1-1 once TRBV6-6 TRBD1 CASSYGQGGTEAFF TGTGCCAGCAGTTACGGACAGGGGGGGACTGAAGCTTTCTTT
TRBJ2-5 NA TRBV6-2/TRBV6-3 NA CASSDETQYF TGTGCCAGCAGTGATGAGACCCAGTACTTC
TRBJ1-2 NA TRBV4-3 NA CASSQERVNYGYTF TGCGCCAGCAGCCAAGAGCGGGTGAACTATGGCTACACCTTC
TRBJ2-5 NA TRBV15 NA CATSGWSGEETQYF TGTGCCACCAGCGGATGGTCTGGGGAAGAGACCCAGTACTTC
TRBJ1-1 NA TRBV19 TRBD1 CASSRTGAVTEAFF TGTGCCAGTAGTAGGACAGGCGCAGTCACTGAAGCTTTCTTT
TRBJ2-2 once TRBV5-1 TRBD1 CASSPLTGAHGELFF TGCGCCAGCAGCCCTCTGACAGGGGCCCACGGGGAGCTGTTTTTT
TRBJ2-5 NA TRBV11-3 NA CASSLEGETQYF TGTGCCAGCAGCTTAGAGGGTGAGACCCAGTACTTC
TRBJ2-1 NA TRBV7-3 TRBD1 CASSLGTGGGNEQFF TGTGCCAGCAGCTTAGGGACAGGAGGGGGCAATGAGCAGTTCTTC
TRBJ1-4 NA TRBV18 TRBD1 CASSPLQGDEKLFF TGTGCCAGCTCACCTTTACAGGGGGATGAAAAACTGTTTTTT
TRBJ1-2 few TRBV19 TRBD1 CASSATGGADYGYTF TGTGCCAGTAGTGCGACAGGGGGCGCTGACTATGGCTACACCTTC
TRBJ2-7 NA TRBV4-1 NA CASSLGLASLSEQYF TGCGCCAGCAGCCTCGGGCTAGCCTCCCTAAGCGAGCAGTACTTC
TRBJ1-1 NA TRBV7-9 NA CASSPPLRGNTEAFF TGTGCCAGCAGTCCCCCTCTCCGAGGGAACACTGAAGCTTTCTTT
TRBJ1-2 NA TRBV7-2 TRBD1 CASSPGRGLGYGYTF TGTGCCAGCAGCCCCGGCAGGGGGCTAGGCTATGGCTACACCTTC
TRBJ1-1 NA TRBV25-1 NA CASLWNTEAFF TGTGCCAGCCTGTGGAACACTGAAGCTTTCTTT
TRBJ1-6 NA TRBV6-5 NA CASSYSPGPNSPLHF TGTGCCAGCAGTTACTCGCCGGGACCCAATTCACCCCTCCACTTT
TRBJ2-7 NA TRBV19 TRBD1 CASRRGQGTVEQYF TGTGCCAGTCGGAGGGGACAGGGGACGGTCGAGCAGTACTTC
TRBJ2-7 NA TRBV2 NA CASSVTHEQYF TGTGCCAGCAGTGTCACCCACGAGCAGTACTTC
TRBJ2-2 NA TRBV11-2 NA CASSLDLGFTGELFF TGTGCCAGCAGCTTAGATCTGGGGTTCACCGGGGAGCTGTTTTTT
TRBJ2-1 NA TRBV4-2 TRBD2 CASSQYLSGGTTYNEQFF TGTGCCAGCAGCCAATACCTAAGCGGGGGGACAACGTACAATGAGCAGTTCTTC
TRBJ2-1 NA TRBV19 TRBD2 CASSGGLAGEGEQFF TGTGCCAGTAGTGGAGGACTAGCGGGAGAGGGGGAGCAGTTCTTC
TRBJ1-5 NA TRBV28 TRBD1 CASSLGGQGAINQPQHF TGTGCCAGCAGTTTAGGGGGACAGGGGGCGATAAATCAGCCCCAGCATTTT
TRBJ2-1 NA TRBV7-7 NA CASSLGGDEQFF TGTGCCAGCAGCTTAGGGGGGGATGAGCAGTTCTTC
TRBJ1-5 NA TRBV6-2/TRBV6-3 NA CASSRGNFNQPQHF TGTGCCAGCAGCCGCGGGAACTTTAATCAGCCCCAGCATTTT
TRBJ1-3 NA TRBV4-2 NA CASSTEEGGGSGNTIYF TGTGCCAGCAGCACCGAAGAGGGGGGAGGATCTGGAAACACCATATATTTT
TRBJ2-1 NA TRBV15 TRBD2 CATSREGAGGWNEQFF TGTGCCACCAGCAGAGAGGGAGCGGGGGGCTGGAATGAGCAGTTCTTC
TRBJ2-7 NA TRBV5-6 TRBD1 CASSPGQGAYEQYF TGTGCCAGCAGCCCAGGACAGGGGGCCTACGAGCAGTACTTC
TRBJ1-1 once TRBV5-4 TRBD1 CASSPGQGVRTEAFF TGTGCCAGCAGCCCGGGACAGGGGGTGAGAACTGAAGCTTTCTTT
TRBJ2-6 NA TRBV18 NA CASSPAGLSSGANVLTF TGTGCCAGCTCACCCGCGGGGCTCAGCTCTGGGGCCAACGTCCTGACTTTC
TRBJ2-7 NA TRBV4-1 NA CASSPRTGPYEQYF TGCGCCAGCAGCCCCAGAACGGGGCCCTACGAGCAGTACTTC
TRBJ2-3 NA TRBV6-4 NA CASSDRAGRSTDTQYF TGTGCCAGCAGTGACCGGGCGGGACGAAGCACAGATACGCAGTATTTT
TRBJ1-6 NA TRBV20-1 NA CSASARVRSYNSPLHF TGCAGTGCTAGTGCCCGGGTGCGCTCCTATAATTCACCCCTCCACTTT
TRBJ1-1 few TRBV7-2 TRBD1 CASRRDRGTEAFF TGTGCCAGCAGGAGGGACAGGGGCACTGAAGCTTTCTTT
TRBJ1-2 NA TRBV7-2 NA CASSLGLGTYGYTF TGTGCCAGCAGCTTAGGTTTAGGGACCTATGGCTACACCTTC
TRBJ2-7 NA TRBV5-1 TRBD1 CASSLGQGMGEQYF TGCGCCAGCAGCTTAGGACAGGGAATGGGCGAGCAGTACTTC
TRBJ1-3 NA TRBV5-1 NA CASSLVGVGNTIYF TGCGCCAGCAGCTTGGTGGGGGTCGGAAACACCATATATTTT
TRBJ1-5 once TRBV6-8 NA CASWRQGLEPQHF TGTGCCTCCTGGAGGCAGGGGCTTGAGCCCCAGCATTTT
TRBJ1-6 NA TRBV7-9 NA CASRRTENNSPLHF TGTGCCAGCAGACGGACGGAAAATAATTCACCCCTCCACTTT
TRBJ2-1 NA TRBV28 TRBD2 CATLTSGVYNEQFF TGTGCCACCCTCACTAGCGGGGTTTACAATGAGCAGTTCTTC
TRBJ2-2 NA TRBV5-1 NA CASSLGDSNTGELFF TGCGCCAGCAGCTTGGGGGATTCGAACACCGGGGAGCTGTTTTTT
TRBJ2-7 NA TRBV5-1 TRBD2 CASSPRGDYEQYF TGCGCCAGCAGCCCCCGGGGGGACTACGAGCAGTACTTC
TRBJ1-1 NA TRBV6-5 TRBD1 CASSYSTGTADTEAFF TGTGCCAGCAGTTACTCGACTGGGACAGCAGACACTGAAGCTTTCTTT
TRBJ2-2 few TRBV4-1 TRBD1 CASSQAGTGWTGELFF TGCGCCAGCAGCCAGGCCGGGACAGGGTGGACCGGGGAGCTGTTTTTT
TRBJ1-3 NA TRBV7-9 NA CASSRADSGNTIYF TGTGCCAGCAGCCGGGCAGACTCTGGAAACACCATATATTTT
TRBJ1-2 NA TRBV18 NA CASSVQSGGYTF TGTGCCAGCTCCGTACAATCAGGGGGCTACACCTTC
TRBJ1-2 NA TRBV5-1 NA CASSENEVYGYTF TGCGCCAGCAGCGAAAACGAAGTCTATGGCTACACCTTC
TRBJ2-1 once TRBV19 NA CASSPPLGYNEQFF TGTGCCAGTAGTCCCCCTCTTGGATACAATGAGCAGTTCTTC
TRBJ1-5 NA TRBV9 TRBD1 CASSVVPDRDASHQPQHF TGTGCCAGCAGCGTAGTCCCCGACAGGGATGCGTCTCATCAGCCCCAGCATTTT
TRBJ2-3 NA TRBV5-6 NA CASSLVDTDTQYF TGTGCCAGCAGCTTGGTCGATACAGATACGCAGTATTTT
TRBJ1-6 NA TRBV28 TRBD1 CASSFPPGQGLTTYNSPLHF TGTGCCAGCAGTTTTCCCCCGGGACAGGGGCTAACGACGTATAATTCACCCCTCCACTTT
TRBJ2-1 NA TRBV7-3 NA CASSLSVNGEQFF TGTGCCAGCAGCTTAAGCGTTAATGGTGAGCAGTTCTTC
TRBJ1-1 NA TRBV18 NA CASSPPSSGTEAFF TGTGCCAGCTCACCACCGAGCAGTGGCACTGAAGCTTTCTTT